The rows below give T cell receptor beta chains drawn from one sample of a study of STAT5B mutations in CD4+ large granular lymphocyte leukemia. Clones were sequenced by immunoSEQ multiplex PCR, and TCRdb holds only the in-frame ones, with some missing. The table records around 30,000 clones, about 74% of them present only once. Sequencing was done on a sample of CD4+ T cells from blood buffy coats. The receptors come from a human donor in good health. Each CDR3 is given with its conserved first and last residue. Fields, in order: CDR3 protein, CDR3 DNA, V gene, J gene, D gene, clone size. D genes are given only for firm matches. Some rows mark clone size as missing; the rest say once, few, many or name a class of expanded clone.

cdr3_aa: CASSLVAGELFF
cdr3_nt: TGCGCCAGCAGCTTGGTCGCCGGGGAGCTGTTTTTT
v_call: TRBV5-1
j_call: TRBJ2-2
d_call: -
clone_size: -

cdr3_aa: CSGGNNEQFF
cdr3_nt: TGCAGCGGGGGGAACAATGAGCAGTTCTTC
v_call: TRBV29-1
j_call: TRBJ2-1
d_call: -
clone_size: -

cdr3_aa: CASSFVETYGYTF
cdr3_nt: TGTGCCAGCAGCTTCGTGGAGACCTATGGCTACACCTTC
v_call: TRBV5-4
j_call: TRBJ1-2
d_call: -
clone_size: -

cdr3_aa: CASSTDRELADTQYF
cdr3_nt: TGTGCCAGTAGTACGGACAGGGAATTGGCAGATACGCAGTATTTT
v_call: TRBV19
j_call: TRBJ2-3
d_call: TRBD1
clone_size: -

cdr3_aa: CASSIGRGDNTGELFF
cdr3_nt: TGTGCCAGTAGTATTGGCAGGGGCGACAACACCGGGGAGCTGTTTTTT
v_call: TRBV19
j_call: TRBJ2-2
d_call: -
clone_size: -

cdr3_aa: CASRSGDRVPDTQYF
cdr3_nt: TGTGCCAGCCGTAGCGGGGACAGGGTACCAGATACGCAGTATTTT
v_call: TRBV27
j_call: TRBJ2-3
d_call: -
clone_size: -

cdr3_aa: CASSLVSGASTDTQYF
cdr3_nt: TGTGCCAGCAGCTTAGTTAGCGGGGCTAGCACAGATACGCAGTATTTT
v_call: TRBV7-8
j_call: TRBJ2-3
d_call: TRBD2
clone_size: -

cdr3_aa: CASSGPPGDSNQPQHF
cdr3_nt: TGTGCCAGCAGCGGGCCCCCCGGGGATAGCAATCAGCCCCAGCATTTT
v_call: TRBV9
j_call: TRBJ1-5
d_call: -
clone_size: -

cdr3_aa: CAWSDRDRYNQPQHF
cdr3_nt: TGTGCCTGGAGTGATAGGGACAGATACAATCAGCCCCAGCATTTT
v_call: TRBV30
j_call: TRBJ1-5
d_call: TRBD1
clone_size: -

cdr3_aa: CASSQDPGQGTYGYTF
cdr3_nt: TGCGCCAGCAGCCAAGATCCCGGACAGGGGACCTATGGCTACACCTTC
v_call: TRBV4-1
j_call: TRBJ1-2
d_call: TRBD1
clone_size: -

cdr3_aa: CASSLGPGEYGYTF
cdr3_nt: TGTGCCAGCAGTCTGGGACCTGGAGAGTATGGCTACACCTTC
v_call: TRBV27
j_call: TRBJ1-2
d_call: -
clone_size: -

cdr3_aa: CASRESNIQYF
cdr3_nt: TGCGCCAGCAGGGAGTCAAACATTCAGTACTTC
v_call: TRBV5-1
j_call: TRBJ2-4
d_call: -
clone_size: once

cdr3_aa: CASSQADLGGASYEQYF
cdr3_nt: TGTGCCAGCAGCCAAGCGGATCTGGGGGGGGCCTCCTACGAGCAGTACTTC
v_call: TRBV4-2
j_call: TRBJ2-7
d_call: -
clone_size: once

cdr3_aa: CASSATAGGWAQAFF
cdr3_nt: TGTGCCAGCAGCGCCACCGCGGGAGGATGGGCCCAAGCTTTCTTT
v_call: TRBV9
j_call: TRBJ1-1
d_call: -
clone_size: few

cdr3_aa: CAISESRVQSTIYF
cdr3_nt: TGTGCCATCAGTGAGTCCCGGGTGCAGAGCACCATATATTTT
v_call: TRBV10-3
j_call: TRBJ1-3
d_call: -
clone_size: -

cdr3_aa: CASSHERGTISYEQYF
cdr3_nt: TGTGCCAGCAGCCACGAAAGGGGGACAATCTCCTACGAGCAGTACTTC
v_call: TRBV28
j_call: TRBJ2-7
d_call: -
clone_size: -

cdr3_aa: CASTNKNTGNTIYF
cdr3_nt: TGTGCCAGCACCAATAAAAATACAGGGAACACCATATATTTT
v_call: TRBV11-2
j_call: TRBJ1-3
d_call: -
clone_size: -

cdr3_aa: CASSVYLSTDTQYF
cdr3_nt: TGTGCCAGCAGCGTGTATTTGAGCACAGATACGCAGTATTTT
v_call: TRBV9
j_call: TRBJ2-3
d_call: -
clone_size: once

cdr3_aa: CASSLTGLEAFF
cdr3_nt: TGTGCCAGCAGCTTGACTGGGCTGGAGGCTTTCTTT
v_call: TRBV7-9
j_call: TRBJ1-1
d_call: -
clone_size: few

cdr3_aa: CARSGVSTDTQYF
cdr3_nt: TGTGCTCGTAGCGGAGTAAGCACAGATACGCAGTATTTT
v_call: TRBV30
j_call: TRBJ2-3
d_call: -
clone_size: -

cdr3_aa: CAGGRDSNQPQHF
cdr3_nt: TGTGCCGGCGGACGGGATAGCAATCAGCCCCAGCATTTT
v_call: TRBV6-6
j_call: TRBJ1-5
d_call: -
clone_size: few

cdr3_aa: CASSAPVGGANTGELFF
cdr3_nt: TGTGCCAGCAGCGCCCCCGTAGGGGGGGCGAACACCGGGGAGCTGTTTTTT
v_call: TRBV9
j_call: TRBJ2-2
d_call: -
clone_size: once

cdr3_aa: CAWRRGITGGYGYTF
cdr3_nt: TGTGCCTGGAGACGAGGGATCACGGGGGGCTATGGCTACACCTTC
v_call: TRBV30
j_call: TRBJ1-2
d_call: -
clone_size: few

cdr3_aa: CATSRDRVSNEQFF
cdr3_nt: TGTGCCACCAGCAGAGATCGAGTCTCCAATGAGCAGTTCTTC
v_call: TRBV15
j_call: TRBJ2-1
d_call: -
clone_size: -